This TCR beta chain was sequenced for a study of cytomegalovirus exposure and HLA in healthy donors. V lost 1 base to trimming and J lost 3 bases; unmatched junction nucleotides: 8. In germline, CDR1 is MGHRA, CDR2 YSYEKL. This CDR3 is 16 amino acids long. The PCR had 60 Vbeta and 13 Jbeta primers. Assay: immunoSEQ multiplex PCR; the TCRdb copy retains only in-frame clones and omits some. The sample includes under 200,000 clones, over 75% of them seen just once. Sequencing used PBMCs. This TCR derives from a man between 60 and 75 years old in good health and CMV-seronegative. The rearrangement uses TRBV4-1 and TRBJ2-7; 8 nucleotides line up with TRBD2. CDR3 nucleotide sequence: TGCGCCAGCAGCCAAGTGTTAAGCGGGAGAGACTACGAGCAGTACTTC. This codes for CASSQVLSGRDYEQYF.